This TCR beta chain emerged from a study of control samples from healthy donors and cancer patients. The CDR3 runs to 15 residues. V trimming: 4 bases; J trimming: 4 bases; junction bases outside the gene matches: 8. Germline CDR1 is MNHEY and CDR2 is SMNVEV (reference sequence). Only in-frame clones appear in the TCRdb table, and some are missing; sequencing was by immunoSEQ multiplex PCR. The data contain roughly 92,000 clones, about 88% of them singletons. V gene TRBV27 combines with J gene TRBJ2-7; 9 bases are a match to TRBD1. The receptor comes from a woman aged 60-70 years in good health. The sequenced material came from blood. CDR3 sequence reads: CASSWQGQGGYEQYF. CDR3 nucleotide sequence: TGTGCCAGCAGTTGGCAGGGACAGGGTGGTTACGAGCAGTACTTC.